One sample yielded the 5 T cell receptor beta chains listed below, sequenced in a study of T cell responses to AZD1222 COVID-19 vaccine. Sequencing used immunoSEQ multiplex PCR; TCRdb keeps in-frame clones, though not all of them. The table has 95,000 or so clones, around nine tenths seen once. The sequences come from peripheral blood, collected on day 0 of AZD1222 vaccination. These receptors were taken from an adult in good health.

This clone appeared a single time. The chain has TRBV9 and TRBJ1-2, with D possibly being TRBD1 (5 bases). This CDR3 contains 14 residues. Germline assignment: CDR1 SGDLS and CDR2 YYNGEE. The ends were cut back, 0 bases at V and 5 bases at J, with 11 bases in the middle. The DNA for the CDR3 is TGTGCCAGCAGCGTAGGACAGTCGATATATGGCTACACCTTC. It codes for CASSVGQSIYGYTF. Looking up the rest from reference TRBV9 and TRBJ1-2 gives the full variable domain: DSGVTQTPKHLITATGQRVTLRCSPRSGDLSVYWYQQSLDQGLQFLIQYYNGEERAKGNILERFSAQQFPDLHSELNLSSLELGDSALYFCASSVGQSIYGYTFGSGTRLTVV.

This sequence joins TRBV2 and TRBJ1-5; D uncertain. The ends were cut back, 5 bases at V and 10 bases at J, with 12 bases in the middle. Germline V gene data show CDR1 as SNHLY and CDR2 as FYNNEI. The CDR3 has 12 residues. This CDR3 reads CASSFQYFPQHF. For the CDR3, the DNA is TGTGCCAGCAGTTTCCAGTACTTTCCCCAGCATTTT.

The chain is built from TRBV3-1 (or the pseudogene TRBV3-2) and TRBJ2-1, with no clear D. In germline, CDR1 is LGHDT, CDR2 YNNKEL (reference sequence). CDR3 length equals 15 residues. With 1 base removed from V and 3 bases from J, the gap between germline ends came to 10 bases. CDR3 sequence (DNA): TGTGCCAGCAGCCAAGGGCAGCTCCTCTACAATGAGCAGTTCTTC. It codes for CASSQGQLLYNEQFF.

The CDR3, as DNA: TGCGCCAGCAGCCCAGCGGCTACCGGAAACACCATATATTTT. Its protein is CASSPAATGNTIYF. V usage is TRBV5-1 and J usage is TRBJ1-3; no reliable D call. Germline values: CDR1 SGHRS, CDR2 YFSETQ. V was clipped by 4 bases and J by 4 bases, with 12 bases between them. This CDR3 is 14 amino acids long.

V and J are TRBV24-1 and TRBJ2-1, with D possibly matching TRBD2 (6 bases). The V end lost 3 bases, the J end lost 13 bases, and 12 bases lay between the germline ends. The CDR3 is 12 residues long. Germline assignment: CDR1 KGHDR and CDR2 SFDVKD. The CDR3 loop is CATSDAGLGQFF. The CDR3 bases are TGTGCCACCAGTGATGCGGGGCTGGGACAGTTCTTC.